This TCR beta chain originates from a study of CD8 T cells in Susac syndrome (dated by TCRdb to between 2018 and 2021). Describing the broader study: Repertoire sequencing was used to test whether CD8+ T cell activation and differentiation in Susac syndrome was antigen driven. The study compared CD8+ T cell repertoire clonality among 11 to 12 healthy donors, roughly 14 Susac syndrome patients and roughly 16 multiple sclerosis patients. The paper's findings and limits, for the study overall: The TCR sequencing and HLA analysis was acknowledged to have included a relatively small number of individuals.

Only a few counts were recorded for this clonotype. Its antigen specificity is not known. Base qualities are not provided; no much larger clone lies one nucleotide away. RNA was extracted using the RNeasy kit, and roughly 0.5 to 1 microgram was reverse transcribed with random hexamers. TCR beta CDR3 regions were amplified with the immunoSEQ multiplex PCR assay covering 54 Vbeta and 13 Jbeta segments. PCR amplification bias was corrected by using a synthetic template baseline for primer optimization and computational correction. The paper's data handling went like this. Reads were annotated to V, D and J genes per IMGT and analyzed with immunoSEQ Analyzer, keeping only productive sequences. Clonality was calculated as one minus the Shannon entropy normalized by log2 of the number of productive unique sequences. Public and private clones were assessed among the 100 most prevalent clones of each patient and control. Clones were defined as Susac-specific when absent from the healthy and MS cohorts, from over a thousand published viral clones and from other ImmuneACCESS disease sequences. TCRdb reprocessed the public reads (quality trimming at Q25 with fastp, clone calling with MiXCR) and kept in-frame beta chains. Duplicate CDR3 protein sequences are folded into a single record with the most common DNA and genes. These V and J calls are TCRdb output, not the study's own analysis. The sample yields about 47,000 distinct CDR3 sequences; more than 85% were counted once. The ten most abundant clones make up 0.4% to 0.5% of the sample.

The CDR3, cysteine through phenylalanine, is 12 amino acids long. Only the CDR3 DNA is retained, 36 bases long and in frame from the first base. V is cut by 4 bases and J by 2 bases, and the space between the germline ends is 4 bases. CDR1 and CDR2 are read off the germline V gene as SGHTA and FQGNSA. High-throughput TCR beta sequencing profiled peripheral blood CD8+ and CD4+ T cells from healthy donors, Susac syndrome patients and multiple sclerosis patients. Healthy donors were age- and sex-matched controls. Bulk CD8+ and CD4+ T cells were purified magnetically by negative isolation, whereas CD8+ TEMRA cells were enriched by FACS. Blood was collected in EDTA tubes and processed within 24 hours, with PBMCs isolated through density gradient centrifugation. PBMCs intended for TCR sequencing were frozen in liquid nitrogen and were later thawed in a 37 degrees C water bath. Purity of sorted or isolated CD4+, CD8+ and CD8+ TEMRA cells was at least 90%.

The chain uses TRBV7-2 and TRBJ2-3; the D gene identity is not certain. The receptor's source is a human donor in good health. The sequencing input was CD8+ T cells from PBMCs. Here is the DNA: TGTGCCAGCAGCTGGTCCACAGATACGCAGTATTTT. It translates as CASSWSTDTQYF.